This T cell receptor beta chain was recorded in a study of shared clonotypes between healthy human individuals. Remarks on this clone: As yet, its antigen is unknown. This clone may be a read error of a much larger clone one base away.

The assay used deep level. Clones were read by immunoSEQ multiplex PCR, and TCRdb kept only the in-frame ones, dropping some. The sample lists about 710,000 clones, around three quarters occurring once. Study-level findings and limits: Tissues were not sampled, only blood, and their repertoires likely differ. For sorted subsets, rarefaction showed incomplete sequencing despite large depth. Compared with memory subsets, naive subsets generally had larger estimated richness.

The CDR3 covers 14 residues. Germline trimming cut 4 bases from V and 2 bases from J; bases unmatched to any gene: 4. CDR1 is SGDLS and CDR2 is YYNGEE in the germline V gene. The chain carries TRBV9 and TRBJ2-3; 7 bases match TRBD2. This TCR derives from a woman aged 30 to 39 in good health. Sequencing was done on a sample of memory CD4+ T cells sorted from blood. The sample's subset: CD45RA-negative fraction. CDR3 in amino acids: CASSPGTTTDTQYF. CDR3 DNA: TGTGCCAGCAGCCCCGGGACTACCACAGATACGCAGTATTTT. The full variable domain, in which reference TRBV9 and TRBJ2-3 provide the parts outside the CDR3, is DSGVTQTPKHLITATGQRVTLRCSPRSGDLSVYWYQQSLDQGLQFLIQYYNGEERAKGNILERFSAQQFPDLHSELNLSSLELGDSALYFCASSPGTTTDTQYFGPGTRLTVL.